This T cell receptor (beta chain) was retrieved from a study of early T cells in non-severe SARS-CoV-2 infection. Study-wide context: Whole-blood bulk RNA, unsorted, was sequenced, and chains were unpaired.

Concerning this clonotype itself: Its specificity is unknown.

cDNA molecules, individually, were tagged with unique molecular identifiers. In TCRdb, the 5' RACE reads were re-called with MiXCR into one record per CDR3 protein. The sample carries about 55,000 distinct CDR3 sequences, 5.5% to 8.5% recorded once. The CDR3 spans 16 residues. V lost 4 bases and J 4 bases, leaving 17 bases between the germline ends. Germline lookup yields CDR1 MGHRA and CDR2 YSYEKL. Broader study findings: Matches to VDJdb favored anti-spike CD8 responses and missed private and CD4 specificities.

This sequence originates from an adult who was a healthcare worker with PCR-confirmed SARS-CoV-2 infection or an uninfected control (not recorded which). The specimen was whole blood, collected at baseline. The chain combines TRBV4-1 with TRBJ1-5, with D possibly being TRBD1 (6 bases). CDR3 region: CASSPSHGGGNQPQHF. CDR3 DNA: TGCGCCAGCAGCCCGTCCCACGGGGGCGGTAATCAGCCCCAGCATTTT.